These T cell receptor beta chains were read from a single sample in a study of long-term antiretroviral therapy in people with HIV. Generated by immunoSEQ multiplex PCR, the TCRdb table keeps only in-frame clones and is missing some. The table has 20,000 to 25,000 clones, about three quarters seen once; the top ten hold approximately 15%. This material consisted of unsorted PBMCs, taken 2.9 years after starting antiretroviral therapy. Receptors originate from a woman in her 30s with HIV. Each CDR3 is given with its conserved first and last residue. A D gene is named only where the DNA matches it firmly. Clone size is stated in some rows and not others, as once, few, many or a class when expanded.

J gene	clone size	D gene	V gene	CDR3 DNA	CDR3 protein
TRBJ2-7	few	TRBD1	TRBV19	TGTGCCAGTAGTATATCGGCGACAGGGCACTACGAGCAGTACTTC	CASSISATGHYEQYF
TRBJ2-3	once	-	TRBV15	TGTGCCACCAGCATCCCGGCAGATACGCAGTATTTT	CATSIPADTQYF
TRBJ1-1	-	-	TRBV10-3	TGTGCCATCAGTGAGTCCGCGGCGAAACAGACTGAAGCTTTCTTT	CAISESAAKQTEAFF
TRBJ1-2	-	-	TRBV6-5	TGTGCCAGCAGCCGGCAGCCGGTCGACGCTTATGGCTACACCTTC	CASSRQPVDAYGYTF
TRBJ2-5	-	TRBD2	TRBV5-1	TGCGCCAGCAGCGGGGGTATTGGACTAGCTGAGGAGACCCAGTACTTC	CASSGGIGLAEETQYF
TRBJ2-1	-	-	TRBV4-1	TGCGCCAGCAGCCCGCGAGCCGGGGAAGATGAGCAGTTCTTC	CASSPRAGEDEQFF
TRBJ2-3	-	TRBD1	TRBV2	TGTGCCAGCAAGGGACAGGCCACAGATACGCAGTATTTT	CASKGQATDTQYF
TRBJ1-1	-	-	TRBV6-5	TGTGCCAGCAGTTATGACTCTGCCAGGGCGAACACTGAAGCTTTCTTT	CASSYDSARANTEAFF
TRBJ2-3	-	TRBD1	TRBV18	TGTGCCAGCTCACGACAGGGGGACACAGATACGCAGTATTTT	CASSRQGDTDTQYF
TRBJ1-2	once	-	TRBV6-5	TGTGCCAGCAGTTACGGACAGAACTATGGCTACACCTTC	CASSYGQNYGYTF
TRBJ2-1	once	TRBD2	TRBV4-2	TGTGCCAGCAGCCAAGAGATTTTAGCGGGGGGGAGAACAACCGTCTATGAGCAGTTCTTC	CASSQEILAGGRTTVYEQFF
TRBJ1-2	few	-	TRBV9	TGTGCCAGCAGCGTAGGACAGTATGGCTACACCTTC	CASSVGQYGYTF
TRBJ1-1	-	-	TRBV13	TGTGCCAGCAGCTCGCGGGGGCTGGGGGCTGAAGCTTTCTTT	CASSSRGLGAEAFF
TRBJ1-1	-	-	TRBV19	TGTGCCAGTAGGGGGGGCCCTGGCACTGAAGCTTTCTTT	CASRGGPGTEAFF
TRBJ1-2	-	-	TRBV27	TGTGCCAGCAGTTTAACAGGTTCTGGCGGCTACACCTTC	CASSLTGSGGYTF
TRBJ2-7	-	TRBD2	TRBV19	TGTGCCAGTAGTATGGGGGGACTAGCGGGCGACGAGCAGTACTTC	CASSMGGLAGDEQYF
TRBJ1-4	-	-	TRBV2	TGTGCCAGCATTTTTCAGACCGGGACTGGAATTGAAAAACTGTTTTTT	CASIFQTGTGIEKLFF
TRBJ2-3	-	-	TRBV5-6	TGTGCCAGCAGTCGAATAACAGATACGCAGTATTTT	CASSRITDTQYF
TRBJ2-1	-	-	TRBV5-6	TGTGCCAGCAGCTTGCTAAAGAGGGCAATAAGGGTTGAGCAGTTCTTC	CASSLLKRAIRVEQFF
TRBJ2-1	-	-	TRBV7-2	TGTGCCAGCAGCCACGTTCCGGTTCGGCAGTTCTTC	CASSHVPVRQFF
TRBJ2-2	-	-	TRBV9	TGTGCCAGCGGTCAGATATTCACCGGGGAGCTGTTTTTT	CASGQIFTGELFF
TRBJ2-4	-	-	TRBV27	TGTGCCAGCAGTTCCAAAGCGGCAATTCAGTACTTC	CASSSKAAIQYF
TRBJ2-4	-	TRBD2	TRBV10-3	TGTGCCATCAGTGAGTGGGAGGGGAAAAACATTCAGTACTTC	CAISEWEGKNIQYF
TRBJ2-1	-	-	TRBV21-1	TGTGCCTACATGGGGGCAGGGGGTTTTGATGAGCAGTTCTTC	CAYMGAGGFDEQFF
TRBJ2-3	-	TRBD1	TRBV19	TGTGCCAGTAGTGCACAGGGGGCACGCGATACGCAGTATTTT	CASSAQGARDTQYF
TRBJ2-3	-	-	TRBV7-9	TGTGCCAGCAGTCGGGGCTCAGGGACAGATACGCAGTATTTT	CASSRGSGTDTQYF